This TCR beta chain was sequenced for a study of blood T cell repertoires in COVID-19 (dated by TCRdb to the early 2020s). In the study overall: Samples from collaborators originated in the United States, Italy and Spain and spanned both the acute and convalescent phases of COVID-19. The material from the prospective study consisted of cDNA or gDNA derived from T cells, B-cell-depleted T cells, or PBMCs. HLA class I and class II types, where available, came from metadata supplied by the sample provider rather than from assay-based typing. Samples came from the ongoing ImmuneRACE study (first 160 participants) plus 1,254 subjects from 6 global collaborators. Deeply sampled blood TCRbeta repertoires from subjects exposed to, actively infected with, or recovered from COVID-19 were included in the dataset. The repertoires were released in a freely available public database intended as a resource for research on the immune response to SARS-CoV-2. The sample metadata nearly always contained a de-identified subject ID, COVID-19 status, age in years and sex.

TCRbeta CDR3 regions were amplified from genomic DNA using the immunoSEQ Assay, a bias-controlled multiplex PCR. On the authors' methods: Within the assay, amplification of reference gene primers was used to estimate how many nucleated cells each sample contained. To quantify the absolute abundance of each unique TCRbeta CDR3 rearrangement, sequence reads were collapsed and filtered. For each sample, productive Simpson clonality was calculated as the square root of Simpson's diversity index across productive rearrangements. TCRdb provides this immuneACCESS table in a form limited to in-frame rearrangements. Some clones are lacking; in checked studies, under half of them reflect an unresolved V gene, and why the rest are absent is not known. The V and J calls and the clone size are those of that table, but D and trimming were determined from the DNA. This sample lists around 57,000 clones; around 90% were detected once. The top ten hold 8.3% of the sample.

Each collaborating institution followed its own protocols to collect whole blood in K2EDTA tubes. For TCRbeta analysis, collaborators shipped samples in one of three forms: frozen whole blood, isolated PBMCs, or DNA extracted from either of those sample types. The paper as a whole reports these results and caveats: The quantity of clinical and demographic metadata differed by source and by participant and was supplied without curation.

The CDR3 sequence holds 12 residues, the cysteine and phenylalanine included. The kept DNA is CDR3 alone, 36 bases in frame from the first base. Between the V and J ends, shortened by 1 base and 6 bases respectively, the junction contains 7 bases. The sample holds a few counts of this clone. What antigen it recognizes has not been identified. No base quality information exists; no much larger clone differs at one position. The sample was peripheral blood. The V and J genes are TRBV12-3 or TRBV12-4 and TRBJ2-7; the D gene is not confidently resolved. This receptor was obtained from a human donor with active COVID-19. The donor label of this sample is uncertain. CDR3 protein: CASSLGLIEQYF. The DNA sequence follows: TGTGCCAGCAGTTTAGGCCTAATCGAGCAGTACTTC.